Listed below are T cell receptor beta chains from one sample, sequenced in a study of OX40 agonist ivuxolimab in advanced cancers. Assay used: immunoSEQ multiplex PCR; TCRdb lists only in-frame clones, some missing. The table lists roughly 67,000 clones, around 90% of them singletons. This specimen was CD4+ or CD8+ T cells sorted from blood, taken in a trial of the OX40 agonist ivuxolimab. All receptors come from an adult with an advanced solid tumor such as melanoma, head and neck, liver or kidney cancer. Each CDR3 is given with its conserved first and last residue. The D gene is left open where the match is weak. Only some rows state a clone size, as once, few, many or a class for expanded clones.

d_call: TRBD2; j_call: TRBJ2-7; v_call: TRBV28; clone_size: .; cdr3_aa: CASSFSGGATYEQYF; cdr3_nt: TGTGCCAGCAGTTTTAGCGGGGGCGCCACCTACGAGCAGTACTTC
d_call: TRBD2; j_call: TRBJ2-5; v_call: TRBV7-2; clone_size: once; cdr3_aa: CASTRSGAQETQYF; cdr3_nt: TGTGCCAGCACCCGGAGCGGGGCCCAAGAGACCCAGTACTTC
d_call: .; j_call: TRBJ2-7; v_call: TRBV10-3; clone_size: .; cdr3_aa: CAAALANVNYEQYF; cdr3_nt: TGTGCCGCCGCCTTAGCCAATGTAAACTACGAGCAGTACTTC
d_call: .; j_call: TRBJ1-6; v_call: TRBV12-2; clone_size: .; cdr3_aa: CASRLKGSEMGFSPLHF; cdr3_nt: TGTGCAAGTCGCTTGAAGGGGTCGGAGATGGGGTTTTCACCCCTCCACTTT
d_call: TRBD1; j_call: TRBJ2-7; v_call: TRBV12-5; clone_size: .; cdr3_aa: CASGSPGQGARLPPYEQYF; cdr3_nt: TGTGCTAGTGGTTCCCCGGGACAGGGGGCGAGGCTCCCCCCCTACGAGCAGTACTTC
d_call: .; j_call: TRBJ1-5; v_call: TRBV7-2; clone_size: .; cdr3_aa: CASSSPNQPQHF; cdr3_nt: TGTGCCAGTAGTTCGCCCAATCAGCCCCAGCATTTT
d_call: .; j_call: TRBJ2-3; v_call: TRBV30; clone_size: .; cdr3_aa: CALGESTQYF; cdr3_nt: TGTGCCTTGGGGGAGTCAACGCAGTATTTT
d_call: TRBD1; j_call: TRBJ1-1; v_call: TRBV11-2; clone_size: once; cdr3_aa: CASSLEGQGVAEAFF; cdr3_nt: TGTGCCAGCAGCTTAGAGGGACAGGGGGTCGCTGAAGCTTTCTTT
d_call: TRBD1; j_call: TRBJ1-2; v_call: TRBV30; clone_size: .; cdr3_aa: CAYSQGNSGYTF; cdr3_nt: TGTGCCTACTCACAGGGGAATTCGGGCTACACCTTC
d_call: TRBD2; j_call: TRBJ2-6; v_call: TRBV7-6; clone_size: .; cdr3_aa: CASTPLTGTSPGANVLTF; cdr3_nt: TGTGCCAGCACCCCTTTGACAGGGACTAGCCCTGGGGCCAACGTCCTGACTTTC
d_call: TRBD1; j_call: TRBJ1-2; v_call: TRBV30; clone_size: .; cdr3_aa: CAWTDRASLYGYTF; cdr3_nt: TGTGCCTGGACGGACAGGGCGAGTTTGTATGGCTACACCTTC